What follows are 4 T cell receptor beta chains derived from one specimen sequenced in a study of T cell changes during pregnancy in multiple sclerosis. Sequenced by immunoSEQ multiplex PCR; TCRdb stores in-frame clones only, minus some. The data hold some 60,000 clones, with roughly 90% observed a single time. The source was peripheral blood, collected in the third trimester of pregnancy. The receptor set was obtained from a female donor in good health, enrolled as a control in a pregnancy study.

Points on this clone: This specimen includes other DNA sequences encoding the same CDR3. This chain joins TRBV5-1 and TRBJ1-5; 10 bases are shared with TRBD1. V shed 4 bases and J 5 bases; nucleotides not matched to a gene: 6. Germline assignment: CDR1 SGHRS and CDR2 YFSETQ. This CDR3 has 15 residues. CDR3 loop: CASSLRTGGDQPQHF. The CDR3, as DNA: TGCGCCAGCAGCCTCCGGACAGGGGGGGATCAGCCCCAGCATTTT.

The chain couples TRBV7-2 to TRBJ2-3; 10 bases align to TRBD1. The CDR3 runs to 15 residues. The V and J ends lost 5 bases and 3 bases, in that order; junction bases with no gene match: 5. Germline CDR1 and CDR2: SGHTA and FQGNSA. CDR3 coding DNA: TGTGCCAGCAGCAACCGGGACAGGGGAACAGATACGCAGTATTTT. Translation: CASSNRDRGTDTQYF. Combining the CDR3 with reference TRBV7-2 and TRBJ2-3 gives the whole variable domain GAGVSQSPSNKVTEKGKDVELRCDPISGHTALYWYRQSLGQGLEFLIYFQGNSAPDKSGLPSDRFSAERTGGSVSTLTIQRTQQEDSAVYLCASSNRDRGTDTQYFGPGTRLTVL.

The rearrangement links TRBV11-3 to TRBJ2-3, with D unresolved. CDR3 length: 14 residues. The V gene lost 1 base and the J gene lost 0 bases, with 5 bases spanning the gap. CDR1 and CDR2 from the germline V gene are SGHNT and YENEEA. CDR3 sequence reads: CASSLAPSTDTQYF. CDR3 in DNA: TGTGCCAGCAGCTTAGCCCCTAGCACAGATACGCAGTATTTT.

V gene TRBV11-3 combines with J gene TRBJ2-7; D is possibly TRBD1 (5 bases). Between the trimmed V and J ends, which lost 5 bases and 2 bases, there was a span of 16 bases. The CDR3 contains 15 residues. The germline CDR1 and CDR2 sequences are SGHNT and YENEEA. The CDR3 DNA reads TGTGCCAGCAGCCCTGTGGGAACAGGAACCTACGAGCAGTACTTC. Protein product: CASSPVGTGTYEQYF.